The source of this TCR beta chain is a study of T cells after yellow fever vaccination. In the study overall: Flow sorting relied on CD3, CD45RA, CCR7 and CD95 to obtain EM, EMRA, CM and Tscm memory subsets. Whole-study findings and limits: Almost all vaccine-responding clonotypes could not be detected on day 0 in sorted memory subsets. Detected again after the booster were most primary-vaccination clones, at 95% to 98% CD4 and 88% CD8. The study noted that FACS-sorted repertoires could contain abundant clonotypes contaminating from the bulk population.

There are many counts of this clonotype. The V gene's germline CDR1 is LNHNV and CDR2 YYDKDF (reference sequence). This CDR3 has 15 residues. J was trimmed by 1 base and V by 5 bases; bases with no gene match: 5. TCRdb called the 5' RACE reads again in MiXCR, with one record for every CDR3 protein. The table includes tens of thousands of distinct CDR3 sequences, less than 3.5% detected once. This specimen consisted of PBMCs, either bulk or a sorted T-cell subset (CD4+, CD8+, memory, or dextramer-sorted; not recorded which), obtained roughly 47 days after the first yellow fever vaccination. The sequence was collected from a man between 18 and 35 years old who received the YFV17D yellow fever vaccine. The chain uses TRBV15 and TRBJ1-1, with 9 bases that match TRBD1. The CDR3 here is CATSGKGQGNTEAFF. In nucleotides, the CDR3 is TGTGCCACCAGCGGCAAGGGACAGGGGAACACTGAAGCTTTCTTT.